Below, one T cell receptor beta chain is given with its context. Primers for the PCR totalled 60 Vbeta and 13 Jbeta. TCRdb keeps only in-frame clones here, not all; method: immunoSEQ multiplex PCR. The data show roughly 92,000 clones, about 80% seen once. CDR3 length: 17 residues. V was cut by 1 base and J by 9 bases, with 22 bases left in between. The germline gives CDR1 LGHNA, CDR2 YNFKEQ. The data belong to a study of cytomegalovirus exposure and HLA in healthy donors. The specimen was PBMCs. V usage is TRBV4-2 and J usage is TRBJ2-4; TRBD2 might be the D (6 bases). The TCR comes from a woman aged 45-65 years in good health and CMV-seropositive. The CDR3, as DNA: TGTGCCAGCAGCCAAGGAGACATTAGCGGAGGGGTAGGCATTCAGTACTTC. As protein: CASSQGDISGGVGIQYF.